One sample yielded the 18 T cell receptor beta chains listed below, sequenced in a study of CD8+ T cells in alopecia areata. Extracted RNA was reverse transcribed, and the resulting cDNA served as sequencing template. Repertoires were generated with immunoSEQ multiplex PCR, while TCRdb's copy carries only in-frame clones and drops some. The table includes roughly 110,000 clones, around 84% detected once. Stated treatment: oral pan-JAK inhibitor, 5-10 mg twice daily. Sequencing was performed on CD8+ T cells sorted from blood, taken at week 24, from a patient treated with tofacitinib. These receptors came from a human donor with alopecia areata.

The J gene is TRBJ2-7, the V gene TRBV5-1, with 7 bases matching TRBD1. Germline V gene lookup returns CDR1 SGHRS and CDR2 YFSETQ. The CDR3 extends over 14 amino acids. Trimming at V came to 3 bases and at J to 0 bases, leaving 3 bases not matched to a gene. CDR3 sequence reads: CASSSGTASYEQYF. The CDR3 DNA is TGCGCCAGCAGCTCCGGGACAGCCTCCTACGAGCAGTACTTC.

The chain employs TRBV14 and TRBJ2-5; D remains ambiguous. CDR1 is SGHDN and CDR2 is FVKESK in the germline V gene. The CDR3 spans 14 residues. The V end lost 0 bases, the J end lost 11 bases, and 16 bases lay between the germline ends. CDR3 bases: TGTGCCAGCAGCCAAGATCCGACCCTAGTTGAGCAGTACTTC. It codes for CASSQDPTLVEQYF. Using reference TRBV14 and TRBJ2-5 for the parts outside the CDR3, the full variable domain is EAGVTQFPSHSVIEKGQTVTLRCDPISGHDNLYWYRRVMGKEIKFLLHFVKESKQDESGMPNNRFLAERTGGTYSTLKVQPAELEDSGVYFCASSQDPTLVEQYFGPGTRLLVL.

The chain carries TRBV4-2 and TRBJ2-7; D is uncertain. V lost 0 bases and J lost 0, with 12 bases in between. CDR1 and CDR2 from the germline V gene are LGHNA and YNFKEQ. CDR3 length: 16 residues. The CDR3 is CASSQEWTLSSYEQYF. DNA for the CDR3: TGTGCCAGCAGCCAAGAGTGGACCCTGAGCTCCTACGAGCAGTACTTC.

CDR3 coding DNA: TGCAGCCTATTTACTGGGCGGGCTACGCAGTATTTT. It encodes CSLFTGRATQYF. The rearrangement uses TRBV29-1 and TRBJ2-3; a possible D gene is TRBD2 (5 bases). Germline V gene sequence: CDR1 SQVTM, CDR2 ANQGSEA. Deletions cut 8 bases from V and 8 bases from J, with 17 bases between. The CDR3 is 12 amino acids.

This clone appeared once. V and J are TRBV13 and TRBJ2-1; D is unresolved. This CDR3 has 11 amino acids. Germline V gene sequence: CDR1 PRHDT, CDR2 FYEKMQ (reference sequence). The V end was cut by 4 bases, the J end by 8 bases, with 6 bases between. The CDR3 sequence: CASSSKDEQFF. The CDR3 bases are TGTGCCAGCAGCTCGAAGGATGAGCAGTTCTTC.

V and J are TRBV9 and TRBJ2-3, with a tentative D call TRBD2 (6 bases). V was cut by 0 bases and J by 5 bases, with 10 bases left in between. Germline assignment: CDR1 SGDLS and CDR2 YYNGEE. This CDR3 spans 14 amino acids. The CDR3 reads CASSVELAGDTQYF. The CDR3 DNA reads as TGTGCCAGCAGCGTAGAACTAGCCGGAGATACGCAGTATTTT.

The table lists this clone with a few counts. The chain recombines TRBV29-1 with TRBJ2-7; D is unclear. Trimming removed 0 bases at V and 2 bases at J, with 14 bases between. From germline, CDR1 is SQVTM and CDR2 ANQGSEA. The CDR3 length is 15 residues. The DNA of the CDR3 is TGCAGCGTTGAAGATAGAAGGGAAACCACCTACGAGCAGTACTTC. This encodes CSVEDRRETTYEQYF.

The gene calls are TRBV4-1 and TRBJ2-3; 8 nucleotides line up with TRBD2. CDR1 is MGHRA, CDR2 YSYEKL, per germline. CDR3 length: 16 amino acids. Trimming cost V 0 bases and J 0 bases; bases outside gene matches: 2. The CDR3 is CASSQELAVSTDTQYF. The CDR3 coding sequence is TGCGCCAGCAGCCAAGAACTAGCGGTTAGCACAGATACGCAGTATTTT.

The chain links TRBV15 to TRBJ1-2; possible D gene TRBD1, 6 bases. CDR1 is LNHNV and CDR2 is YYDKDF in the germline V gene (reference sequence). V dropped 9 bases and J dropped 6 bases, with 20 bases sitting between them. The CDR3 is 14 amino acids. For the CDR3, the DNA is TGTGCCACTCGTAGTTCTAGCAGGGGTGATGGCTACACCTTC. Translation gives CATRSSSRGDGYTF.

This clone was counted once. This chain uses TRBV7-9 with TRBJ2-1; D is possibly TRBD2 (5 bases). CDR1 is SEHNR, CDR2 FQNEAQ, per germline (reference sequence). V was clipped by 5 bases and J by 10 bases, with 15 bases between them. The CDR3 totals 13 residues. CDR3 sequence: CASSQGLSGEQFF. CDR3 DNA sequence: TGTGCCAGCAGCCAAGGACTGTCAGGAGAGCAGTTCTTC.

As regards this clone: One end of the junction does not line up with germline, which may come from a read error. The chain is built from TRBV5-1 and TRBJ1-1, with 9 bases lining up with TRBD1. The CDR3 runs 15 residues. Germline V gives CDR1 SGHRS, CDR2 YFSETQ. CDR3 in DNA: TGCGCCAGCACCTTGGGACAGGGTTTGAGCGCTGAAGCTTTCTTT. It specifies CASTLGQGLSAEAFF.

The V call is TRBV4-1, the J call TRBJ2-5; weak D call: TRBD2 (6 bases). This CDR3 spans 18 amino acids. CDR1 is MGHRA, CDR2 YSYEKL, per germline. Trimming took 3 bases from V and 6 from J, leaving 26 bases between them. CDR3 sequence: CASSQLLSRGGGEKTQYF. CDR3 DNA sequence: TGCGCCAGCAGCCAGTTATTGTCTAGAGGTGGCGGGGAAAAGACCCAGTACTTC.

This clone has more than one count but fewer than ten. As DNA, the CDR3 is TGCGCCAGCAGCTGGGTCTCCACCGGGGAGCTGTTTTTT. Translating it yields CASSWVSTGELFF. The rearrangement joins TRBV5-1 to TRBJ2-2; D ambiguous. V dropped 3 bases and J dropped 4 bases, with 7 bases sitting between them. Germline lookup yields CDR1 SGHRS and CDR2 YFSETQ. The CDR3 is 13 amino acids.

The chain links TRBV7-6 to TRBJ2-3, with D perhaps TRBD2 (7 bases). Trimming left V 3 bases short and J 5 bases short, with 15 bases between. This CDR3 has 15 residues. CDR1 is SGHVS, CDR2 FNYEAQ, per germline. In DNA, the CDR3 is TGTGCCAGCAGCTTCGGAGGGGGGGCAGGAGATACGCAGTATTTT. Translated: CASSFGGGAGDTQYF.

The chain carries TRBV4-3 and TRBJ2-3; perhaps D is TRBD1 or TRBD2 (5 bases each). The germline V gene has CDR1 LGHNA and CDR2 YSLEER. The V and J ends lost 4 bases and 5 bases respectively, with 19 bases between them. This CDR3 is 16 amino acids long. This CDR3 reads CASSPNNRGDGDTQYF. DNA for the CDR3: TGCGCCAGCAGCCCTAATAACCGGGGCGATGGAGATACGCAGTATTTT.

This sequence joins TRBV4-1 and TRBJ1-1; TRBD1 might be the D (5 bases). V lost 4 bases, J lost 5 bases, and 14 bases lay in between. The length of the CDR3 is 14 residues. Looked up from germline, CDR1 is MGHRA and CDR2 is YSYEKL. CDR3 region: CASSLGTAGTEAFF. In nucleotides, the CDR3 is TGCGCCAGCAGCCTCGGGACGGCGGGGACTGAAGCTTTCTTT.

The chain uses TRBV4-2 and TRBJ2-7, with D tentatively TRBD2 (6 bases). The CDR3 has 16 residues. Germline CDR1 LGHNA, CDR2 YNFKEQ. Trimming removed 1 base from V and 5 bases from J, with 18 bases in between. The CDR3 is CASSQGHSGVTHEQYF. The CDR3 region has the DNA TGTGCCAGCAGCCAAGGACATAGCGGAGTTACTCACGAGCAGTACTTC.

The V gene is TRBV10-3, the J gene TRBJ1-5, with TRBD1 identical over 9 bases. V was pared by 4 bases and J by 0 bases, with 7 bases of the junction left unmatched. The germline V gene encodes CDR1 ENHRY and CDR2 SYGVKD. The CDR3 length is 17 residues. CDR3 bases: TGTGCCATCAGTGCAAGGGACAGGGAGTATAGCAATCAGCCCCAGCATTTT. Its protein is CAISARDREYSNQPQHF.